The rows below give T cell receptor beta chains drawn from one sample of a study of Graves' ophthalmopathy and Graves' hyperthyroidism. A single record per CDR3 protein comes from TCRdb applying MiXCR to the multiplex PCR reads. The table lists about 1.2 million distinct CDR3 sequences, roughly 35% of them singletons, with 11% in the top ten. Input material: peripheral blood or thyroid tissue (not recorded which). The receptors originated from an adult man with Graves' hyperthyroidism. Both conserved end residues are part of each CDR3. A D gene is named only where the DNA matches it firmly. Part of the rows lack a size; the others show once, few, many or a class for expanded clones.

.,.,TRBV19,TRBJ1-6,TGTGCCAGTAGTATAGCCACGGGGGTTTCACCCCTCCACTTT,CASSIATGVSPLHF
.,many,TRBV10-3,TRBJ2-2,TGTGCCATCAGTGACGCGACTATCTCCGGGGAGCTGTTTTTT,CAISDATISGELFF
TRBD1,many,TRBV20-1,TRBJ2-5,TGCAGTGCTCAACTGGACAGGGTAGAGACCCAGTACTTC,CSAQLDRVETQYF
TRBD1,.,TRBV2,TRBJ1-1,TGTGCCTTTCGGACAGGGGAAAGATTTGGAGCTTTCTTT,CAFRTGERFGAFF
TRBD1,.,TRBV2,TRBJ2-7,TGTGCCAGCAGCCAGACAGGGGCCCAGTACGAGCAGTACTTC,CASSQTGAQYEQYF
.,.,TRBV10-3,TRBJ2-5,TGTGCCATCAGGCCCTGGGGCGAAGAGACCCAGTACTTC,CAIRPWGEETQYF
TRBD1,.,TRBV6-2/TRBV6-3,TRBJ1-6,TGTGCCAGCAGCCTCCGGGACAGGGGATTAAATTCACCCCTCCACTTT,CASSLRDRGLNSPLHF
.,many,TRBV14,TRBJ2-5,TGTGCCAGCAGCCAAGGAGCTCCGGGACACTCACAAGAGACCCAGTACTTC,CASSQGAPGHSQETQYF
.,.,TRBV12-3/TRBV12-4,TRBJ1-2,TGTGCCAGCAGCCAGGGTATATCGAACTATGGCTACACCTTC,CASSQGISNYGYTF
.,.,TRBV20-1,TRBJ2-7,TGCAGTGCGGGGGGACGCAGGAGCTCCTACGAGCAGTACTTC,CSAGGRRSSYEQYF
TRBD1,many,TRBV24-1,TRBJ1-2,TGTGCCACCAGTGATTTAGGGACAGCCGGTGGCTACACCTTC,CATSDLGTAGGYTF
.,many,TRBV19,TRBJ1-2,TGTGCCAGTAGTTTGAGTTGGCAGGAGGTCTATGGCTACACCTTC,CASSLSWQEVYGYTF
.,.,TRBV11-2,TRBJ2-6,TGTGCCAGCAGCTGGACAGGGGCCAACGTCCTGACTTTC,CASSWTGANVLTF
.,many,TRBV19,TRBJ1-5,TGTGCCAGTAGTCCCACATCCCCGAGCTTCGGCAATCAGCCCCAGCATTTT,CASSPTSPSFGNQPQHF
TRBD1,few,TRBV10-2,TRBJ2-7,TGTGCCAGCAGCCAGGACCGGGACAGGGGAGGCGAGCAGTACTTC,CASSQDRDRGGEQYF
.,.,TRBV12-3/TRBV12-4,TRBJ2-2,TGTGCCAGCAGGCCTCGGTTGGAGAACACCGGGGAGCTGTTTTTT,CASRPRLENTGELFF
.,few,TRBV20-1,TRBJ2-6,TGCAGTGCTAGAGACGCCCAGTCCAACTTCCTGGCTGGGGCCAACGTCCTGACTTTC,CSARDAQSNFLAGANVLTF
.,.,TRBV5-6,TRBJ1-2,TGTGCCAGCAGCCTCCGGTTAGGGGGAAGGGCTAACTATGGCTACACCTTC,CASSLRLGGRANYGYTF
.,.,TRBV20-1,TRBJ2-5,TGCAGTGCTATCAGGGGCCGGGGAGAGACCCAGTACTTC,CSAIRGRGETQYF
.,many,TRBV29-1,TRBJ2-5,TGCAGCGTTGGGCCACCCAGCGAAAAGACCCAGTACTTC,CSVGPPSEKTQYF
TRBD1,many,TRBV5-1,TRBJ2-5,TGCGCCAGCAGCTCCGGGACAGGGAGGAAAGAGACCCAGTACTTC,CASSSGTGRKETQYF
.,.,TRBV20-1,TRBJ2-7,TGCAGTGCTAGAGGACGGCTCTTCCCCGAGCAGTACTTC,CSARGRLFPEQYF
.,many,TRBV6-1,TRBJ2-5,TGTGCCAGCACTCCCCAGTTCACAGGGCGGAAGACCCAGTACTTC,CASTPQFTGRKTQYF
.,.,TRBV10-3,TRBJ1-6,TGTGCCATCAGTGAGAGCCCTTGGAATTCACCCCTCCACTTT,CAISESPWNSPLHF
TRBD1,many,TRBV19,TRBJ1-1,TGTGCCAGTAGTCCAGGACAGGTCAGCACTGAAGCTTTCTTT,CASSPGQVSTEAFF
.,.,TRBV10-1,TRBJ2-7,TGCGCCAGCAGTGAGCGGGGGCCGCTCGAGCAGTACTTC,CASSERGPLEQYF
.,many,TRBV19,TRBJ1-2,TGTGCCAGTAGCTTTGCCACGCCGGAAAACTATGGCTACACCTTC,CASSFATPENYGYTF
TRBD1,.,TRBV9,TRBJ2-7,TGTGCCAGCAGCGTAGATTTGACGGGACAGGGTAAGAACTACGAGCAGTACTTC,CASSVDLTGQGKNYEQYF
.,.,TRBV6-6,TRBJ1-2,TGTGCCAGCAGTTCACGTCAGGTTAACTATGGCTACACCTTC,CASSSRQVNYGYTF
.,.,TRBV10-3,TRBJ1-4,TGTGCCATCAGGGGGCCAACTAATGAAAAACTGTTTTTT,CAIRGPTNEKLFF
.,many,TRBV19,TRBJ2-7,TGTGCCAGTAGTCCACACCCTGACCGGGAGCAGTACTTC,CASSPHPDREQYF
.,.,TRBV4-3,TRBJ2-7,TGCGCCAGCAGCCAAGACAGGGAGAGCTCCTACGAGCAGTACTTC,CASSQDRESSYEQYF
TRBD1,.,TRBV7-3,TRBJ1-4,TGTGCCAGCAGCTCAGCCAAGGGGGCGAGTGAAAAACTGTTTTTT,CASSSAKGASEKLFF
.,many,TRBV7-4,TRBJ2-3,TGTGCCAGCAGCTTAGGGGCTAGCGGCACAGATACGCAGTATTTT,CASSLGASGTDTQYF
.,many,TRBV7-2,TRBJ2-5,TGTGCCAGCAGCTTGAACAGGTTCCAAGAGACCCAGTACTTC,CASSLNRFQETQYF
.,many,TRBV7-8,TRBJ2-5,TGTGCCAGCAGCCCCCGGACAGACACGGAGACCCAGTACTTC,CASSPRTDTETQYF
.,.,TRBV5-8,TRBJ1-5,TGTGCCAGCAGCTTGGAAGACAGAAGTAATAGCAATCAGCCCCAGCATTTT,CASSLEDRSNSNQPQHF
.,many,TRBV7-8,TRBJ2-7,TGTGCCAGCAGCCCCGGGTACTCCTACGAGCAGTACTTC,CASSPGYSYEQYF
TRBD1,.,TRBV29-1,TRBJ2-7,TGCAGCGGGACAGGGGTCTACGAGCAGTACTTC,CSGTGVYEQYF
TRBD2,few,TRBV25-1,TRBJ2-7,TGTGCTAGATCGAGCGGGAGTAACTACGAGCAGTACTTC,CARSSGSNYEQYF
TRBD2,few,TRBV7-8,TRBJ2-7,TGTGCCAGCAGCTACGTCCCAGAGCGGGAGAAGGGCGAGCAGTACTTC,CASSYVPEREKGEQYF
.,.,TRBV2,TRBJ2-7,TGTGCCAGCAGTGCGGACGGGTCCCTAGCCTACGAGCAGTACTTC,CASSADGSLAYEQYF
.,.,TRBV27,TRBJ1-1,TGTGCCAGCAACGAGGGCGGGGCTGTCACTGAAGCTTTCTTT,CASNEGGAVTEAFF
.,many,TRBV7-2,TRBJ2-6,TGTGCCAGCAGCCGGCTTGGCCCCCCACTTGAGCCCTACTCTGGGGCCAACGTCCTGACTTTC,CASSRLGPPLEPYSGANVLTF
.,many,TRBV5-4,TRBJ2-5,TGTGCCAGCAGCTTTTCGGGAGTTATGGAAGAGACCCAGTACTTC,CASSFSGVMEETQYF
TRBD2,.,TRBV27,TRBJ2-3,TGTGCCAGCAGTCCGGGACTAGCGGGGCCTACGCAGTATTTT,CASSPGLAGPTQYF
TRBD1,.,TRBV7-8,TRBJ2-3,TGTGCCAGCAGCCTCCCCGGACAGGGAAGAGGGGATACGCAGTATTTT,CASSLPGQGRGDTQYF
.,many,TRBV10-3,TRBJ2-6,TGTGCCATCAGTGAGGGTCGAGCGAAAAGCTCTGGGGCCAACGTCCTGACTTTC,CAISEGRAKSSGANVLTF
TRBD1,once,TRBV30,TRBJ1-4,TGTGCCTGGACTCACGGGACAGGGAACGAAAAGCTGTTTTTT,CAWTHGTGNEKLFF
.,.,TRBV7-2,TRBJ2-3,TGTGCCAGCAGCTCGGACTTCACAGATACGCAGTATTTT,CASSSDFTDTQYF
.,few,TRBV3-1,TRBJ1-2,TGTGCCAGCAGCCCCTTGGGGAGCTATGGCTACACCTTC,CASSPLGSYGYTF
.,.,TRBV12-3/TRBV12-4,TRBJ2-5,TGTGCCAGCAGTTTGGGGCTGGATCAGCCCCAGTACTTC,CASSLGLDQPQYF
TRBD2,once,TRBV7-2,TRBJ2-1,TGTGCCAGCAGCTTAGCGACCGGGACTATGGGTAAGCAGTTCTTC,CASSLATGTMGKQFF
.,many,TRBV29-1,TRBJ2-5,TGCAGCGTTGTTGGTTTTAGAGGACGAGGGGAAGAGACCCAGTACTTC,CSVVGFRGRGEETQYF
.,many,TRBV15,TRBJ2-3,TGTGCCACCAGCAGAGTAGCGGGACAGGGATGGGATACGCAGTATTTT,CATSRVAGQGWDTQYF
.,few,TRBV2,TRBJ1-2,TGTGCCAGCAGTCCTCCAGACAGGATACGGCATGGCTACACCTTC,CASSPPDRIRHGYTF
.,.,TRBV10-2,TRBJ2-6,TGCGCCAGCAGTGGTGTTGCGGCCGAGTACACTGGGGCCAACGTCCTGACTTTC,CASSGVAAEYTGANVLTF